Detailed here is one T cell receptor beta chain. RNA was isolated and reverse transcribed to cDNA, the sequencing template. TCRdb's table, derived via immunoSEQ multiplex PCR, lists solely in-frame clones and lacks some. The top ten clones hold around 1.4% of a sample with about 220,000 clones, less than 75% of them seen once. These data come from a study of CD8+ T cells in alopecia areata. Looked up from germline, CDR1 is ENHRY and CDR2 is SYGVKD. V lost 0 bases and J lost 5, with 7 bases in between. CDR3 length: 13 amino acids. The treatment denotes: oral pan-JAK inhibitor, 5-10 mg twice daily. This clonotype was obtained from a human donor with alopecia areata. V and J are TRBV10-3 and TRBJ2-5; no reliable D call. The starting material was CD4+ T cells sorted from blood, obtained at week 4, from a patient treated with tofacitinib. The CDR3 reads CAISESVGETQYF. CDR3 nucleotides: TGTGCCATCAGTGAGTCGGTGGGGGAGACCCAGTACTTC.